This is a list of T cell receptor beta chains from one sample in a study of T cell responses to AZD1222 COVID-19 vaccine. Assay: immunoSEQ multiplex PCR; the TCRdb copy retains only in-frame clones and omits some. Counted here are 130,000 to 150,000 clones, about 87% occurring once; the ten biggest clones make up about 3.2%. The material sequenced was peripheral blood, taken on day 0 of MenACWY control vaccination. The receptors derive from an adult in good health. CDR3s include the opening cysteine and the closing phenylalanine or tryptophan. The D gene is left open where the match is weak. Not every row has a clone size; where given, it reads once, few, many or a size class.

cdr3_aa: CASSPSRLSMNTEAFF
cdr3_nt: TGTGCCAGCAGTCCCTCTCGCCTATCCATGAACACTGAAGCTTTCTTT
v_call: TRBV6-2/TRBV6-3
clone_size: -
j_call: TRBJ1-1
d_call: -

cdr3_aa: CASSPPGGNQPQHF
cdr3_nt: TGTGCCAGCTCACCACCGGGGGGGAATCAGCCCCAGCATTTT
v_call: TRBV18
clone_size: -
j_call: TRBJ1-5
d_call: -

cdr3_aa: CASSQSRALTYEQYF
cdr3_nt: TGCGCCAGCAGTCAATCCAGGGCCTTAACCTACGAGCAGTACTTC
v_call: TRBV23-1
clone_size: once
j_call: TRBJ2-7
d_call: -

cdr3_aa: CASSHDRVDEKLFF
cdr3_nt: TGTGCCAGCAGCCACGACAGGGTTGATGAAAAACTGTTTTTT
v_call: TRBV7-9
clone_size: -
j_call: TRBJ1-4
d_call: TRBD1

cdr3_aa: CASSPPEGYNEQFF
cdr3_nt: TGTGCCAGCAGTCCCCCAGAAGGTTACAATGAGCAGTTCTTC
v_call: TRBV28
clone_size: -
j_call: TRBJ2-1
d_call: -

cdr3_aa: CATGTSHSPLHF
cdr3_nt: TGTGCCACCGGGACCAGCCATTCACCCCTCCACTTT
v_call: TRBV12-3/TRBV12-4
clone_size: -
j_call: TRBJ1-6
d_call: -

cdr3_aa: CASSLYPDRGYGYTF
cdr3_nt: TGTGCCAGCAGTTTATATCCCGACAGGGGCTATGGCTACACCTTC
v_call: TRBV27
clone_size: -
j_call: TRBJ1-2
d_call: TRBD1

cdr3_aa: CASRFAQDSNQPQHF
cdr3_nt: TGTGCCAGCCGGTTTGCCCAAGATAGCAATCAGCCCCAGCATTTT
v_call: TRBV6-5
clone_size: -
j_call: TRBJ1-5
d_call: -

cdr3_aa: CATSRTSGRGDTQYF
cdr3_nt: TGTGCCACCAGCAGGACTAGCGGGAGGGGGGATACGCAGTATTTT
v_call: TRBV15
clone_size: -
j_call: TRBJ2-3
d_call: TRBD2

cdr3_aa: CASSRPGQGYEQYF
cdr3_nt: TGTGCCAGCAGCCGACCGGGACAGGGCTACGAGCAGTACTTC
v_call: TRBV6-5
clone_size: -
j_call: TRBJ2-7
d_call: TRBD1

cdr3_aa: CASSVGNRDGSPLHF
cdr3_nt: TGTGCCAGCAGCGTAGGGAACAGGGATGGTTCACCCCTCCACTTT
v_call: TRBV9
clone_size: -
j_call: TRBJ1-6
d_call: -

cdr3_aa: CASSPAGTVEDEQYF
cdr3_nt: TGTGCCAGCAGCCCCGCCGGGACCGTGGAAGACGAGCAGTACTTC
v_call: TRBV11-2
clone_size: -
j_call: TRBJ2-7
d_call: -

cdr3_aa: CASSLVSGRGNTIYF
cdr3_nt: TGTGCCAGCAGCTTAGTCTCGGGTAGAGGAAACACCATATATTTT
v_call: TRBV7-2
clone_size: -
j_call: TRBJ1-3
d_call: -

cdr3_aa: CASSSTGTNQPQHF
cdr3_nt: TGTGCCAGCAGCTCAACCGGGACGAATCAGCCCCAGCATTTT
v_call: TRBV7-9
clone_size: -
j_call: TRBJ1-5
d_call: -

cdr3_aa: CASSLRENTGELFF
cdr3_nt: TGCGCCAGCAGCTTGAGGGAGAACACCGGGGAGCTGTTTTTT
v_call: TRBV5-1
clone_size: -
j_call: TRBJ2-2
d_call: -

cdr3_aa: CASSPLVSGKETQYF
cdr3_nt: TGTGCCAGCAGCCCCCTTGTTAGCGGAAAAGAGACCCAGTACTTC
v_call: TRBV6-5
clone_size: -
j_call: TRBJ2-5
d_call: -

cdr3_aa: CASSQEDRGAVTGELFF
cdr3_nt: TGTGCCAGCAGCCAAGAAGACAGGGGCGCAGTCACCGGGGAGCTGTTTTTT
v_call: TRBV4-2
clone_size: -
j_call: TRBJ2-2
d_call: TRBD1

cdr3_aa: CASSPGANYEQYF
cdr3_nt: TGTGCCAGCTCACCCGGGGCCAACTACGAGCAGTACTTC
v_call: TRBV18
clone_size: -
j_call: TRBJ2-7
d_call: -

cdr3_aa: CASSLEGIGTEAFF
cdr3_nt: TGTGCCAGCAGCTTGGAAGGAATAGGAACTGAAGCTTTCTTT
v_call: TRBV5-5
clone_size: -
j_call: TRBJ1-1
d_call: -

cdr3_aa: CASSQDVTREVQFF
cdr3_nt: TGTGCCAGCAGCCAAGATGTAACCAGGGAAGTCCAGTTCTTC
v_call: TRBV14
clone_size: -
j_call: TRBJ2-1
d_call: -

cdr3_aa: CASSERGGYGYTF
cdr3_nt: TGTGCCAGCAGCGAAAGGGGGGGCTATGGCTACACCTTC
v_call: TRBV14
clone_size: -
j_call: TRBJ1-2
d_call: -

cdr3_aa: CASSLTGNSPLHF
cdr3_nt: TGTGCCAGCAGCTTGACAGGGAATTCACCCCTCCACTTT
v_call: TRBV7-9
clone_size: -
j_call: TRBJ1-6
d_call: TRBD1

cdr3_aa: CASSTQVTYNEQFF
cdr3_nt: TGTGCCAGCAGTACACAGGTGACCTACAATGAGCAGTTCTTC
v_call: TRBV6-5
clone_size: -
j_call: TRBJ2-1
d_call: -

cdr3_aa: CASSLVQGPTEAFF
cdr3_nt: TGCGCCAGCAGCTTGGTCCAGGGACCAACTGAAGCTTTCTTT
v_call: TRBV5-1
clone_size: -
j_call: TRBJ1-1
d_call: -

cdr3_aa: CASSLRWGEKAFF
cdr3_nt: TGTGCCAGCAGTCTCCGATGGGGAGAGAAAGCTTTCTTT
v_call: TRBV2
clone_size: -
j_call: TRBJ1-1
d_call: -

cdr3_aa: CASSYSGQGDPYEQYF
cdr3_nt: TGTGCCAGCAGTTACTCGGGACAGGGGGACCCCTACGAGCAGTACTTC
v_call: TRBV6-5
clone_size: -
j_call: TRBJ2-7
d_call: TRBD1

cdr3_aa: CATSDPGSSDTQYF
cdr3_nt: TGTGCCACCAGTGATCCCGGGAGCTCAGATACGCAGTATTTT
v_call: TRBV24-1
clone_size: -
j_call: TRBJ2-3
d_call: -

cdr3_aa: CASSFRTQYNEQFF
cdr3_nt: TGTGCCAGCAGCTTCCGGACACAATACAATGAGCAGTTCTTC
v_call: TRBV7-2
clone_size: -
j_call: TRBJ2-1
d_call: -

cdr3_aa: CASSASYEQYF
cdr3_nt: TGTGCCAGCAGCGCCTCCTACGAGCAGTACTTC
v_call: TRBV7-2
clone_size: -
j_call: TRBJ2-7
d_call: -

cdr3_aa: CASSDIRDRVNQPQHF
cdr3_nt: TGTGCCAGCAGTGATATACGGGACAGAGTTAATCAGCCCCAGCATTTT
v_call: TRBV2
clone_size: few
j_call: TRBJ1-5
d_call: TRBD1

cdr3_aa: CASSLTTSDRAKQFF
cdr3_nt: TGTGCCAGCAGCTTAACTACCTCGGACAGGGCGAAGCAGTTCTTC
v_call: TRBV11-3
clone_size: once
j_call: TRBJ2-1
d_call: TRBD1

cdr3_aa: CAIGEPGQGFYEQYF
cdr3_nt: TGTGCCATCGGGGAACCGGGACAGGGGTTCTACGAGCAGTACTTC
v_call: TRBV10-3
clone_size: -
j_call: TRBJ2-7
d_call: TRBD1

cdr3_aa: CASSFKGEAAKNIQYF
cdr3_nt: TGTGCCAGCAGCTTTAAGGGGGAGGCGGCCAAAAACATTCAGTACTTC
v_call: TRBV7-6
clone_size: -
j_call: TRBJ2-4
d_call: -

cdr3_aa: CASDQYGGIADTQYF
cdr3_nt: TGTGCCAGCGATCAGTACGGCGGGATTGCAGATACGCAGTATTTT
v_call: TRBV13
clone_size: -
j_call: TRBJ2-3
d_call: -

cdr3_aa: CASSISWLEKLFF
cdr3_nt: TGTGCCAGTAGTATAAGTTGGCTTGAAAAACTGTTTTTT
v_call: TRBV19
clone_size: -
j_call: TRBJ1-4
d_call: -

cdr3_aa: CARSLAGRQMPYEQYF
cdr3_nt: TGTGCCAGAAGCTTGGCCGGTCGACAGATGCCCTACGAGCAGTACTTC
v_call: TRBV5-3
clone_size: -
j_call: TRBJ2-7
d_call: -

cdr3_aa: CASSQERSRGRGSGSYNSPLHF
cdr3_nt: TGCGCCAGCAGCCAAGAACGTTCCCGGGGCAGGGGGTCGGGCTCCTATAATTCACCCCTCCACTTT
v_call: TRBV4-3
clone_size: -
j_call: TRBJ1-6
d_call: TRBD1

cdr3_aa: CASSLGLRSYEQYF
cdr3_nt: TGTGCCAGCAGTCTCGGACTCCGCTCCTACGAGCAGTACTTC
v_call: TRBV27
clone_size: once
j_call: TRBJ2-7
d_call: -

cdr3_aa: CASSLEGSQGAVVSPLHF
cdr3_nt: TGTGCCAGCAGCTTAGAAGGCTCGCAGGGGGCGGTAGTTTCACCCCTCCACTTT
v_call: TRBV7-9
clone_size: -
j_call: TRBJ1-6
d_call: TRBD1

cdr3_aa: CASRRRDEQYF
cdr3_nt: TGTGCCAGCCGAAGACGGGACGAGCAGTACTTC
v_call: TRBV28
clone_size: -
j_call: TRBJ2-7
d_call: -

cdr3_aa: CASSPGTGSEQYF
cdr3_nt: TGTGCCAGCTCACCTGGGACAGGGAGCGAGCAGTACTTC
v_call: TRBV18
clone_size: -
j_call: TRBJ2-7
d_call: TRBD1

cdr3_aa: CASSTIAGGHTQYF
cdr3_nt: TGCGCCAGCAGCACCATAGCGGGGGGGCACACGCAGTATTTT
v_call: TRBV5-1
clone_size: -
j_call: TRBJ2-3
d_call: TRBD2

cdr3_aa: CASSPGASSPLHF
cdr3_nt: TGCGCCAGCAGCCCCGGGGCGTCTTCACCCCTCCACTTT
v_call: TRBV5-1
clone_size: -
j_call: TRBJ1-6
d_call: -

cdr3_aa: CASSDSSYNEQFF
cdr3_nt: TGCGCCAGCAGCGATAGCTCCTACAATGAGCAGTTCTTC
v_call: TRBV5-1
clone_size: -
j_call: TRBJ2-1
d_call: -

cdr3_aa: CATQGPSFYGYTF
cdr3_nt: TGTGCCACACAGGGGCCCTCCTTCTATGGCTACACCTTC
v_call: TRBV19
clone_size: -
j_call: TRBJ1-2
d_call: TRBD1

cdr3_aa: CATSAEGIGDTQYF
cdr3_nt: TGTGCCACCAGTGCTGAAGGGATCGGGGATACGCAGTATTTT
v_call: TRBV24-1
clone_size: -
j_call: TRBJ2-3
d_call: -

cdr3_aa: CASSLWGASNHGYTF
cdr3_nt: TGTGCCAGCAGTTTGTGGGGGGCGTCTAATCATGGCTACACCTTC
v_call: TRBV28
clone_size: -
j_call: TRBJ1-2
d_call: -

cdr3_aa: CASSEQLAGVGADTQYF
cdr3_nt: TGTGCCAGCAGTGAGCAACTAGCGGGAGTTGGGGCCGATACGCAGTATTTT
v_call: TRBV25-1
clone_size: few
j_call: TRBJ2-3
d_call: TRBD2

cdr3_aa: CASSLSPQSPLHF
cdr3_nt: TGTGCCAGCAGCTTATCACCCCAGTCACCCCTCCACTTT
v_call: TRBV7-3
clone_size: -
j_call: TRBJ1-6
d_call: -

cdr3_aa: CAWSPSSGNTIYF
cdr3_nt: TGTGCCTGGAGTCCAAGCTCTGGAAACACCATATATTTT
v_call: TRBV30
clone_size: -
j_call: TRBJ1-3
d_call: -

cdr3_aa: CAISELSYEQYF
cdr3_nt: TGTGCCATCAGTGAACTGTCCTACGAGCAGTACTTC
v_call: TRBV10-3
clone_size: -
j_call: TRBJ2-7
d_call: -

cdr3_aa: CASSRPGTQETQYF
cdr3_nt: TGTGCCAGCAGCCGTCCCGGGACTCAAGAGACCCAGTACTTC
v_call: TRBV3-1/TRBV3-2
clone_size: -
j_call: TRBJ2-5
d_call: -

cdr3_aa: CASTEGVADTQYF
cdr3_nt: TGTGCCAGCACTGAGGGCGTTGCAGATACGCAGTATTTT
v_call: TRBV5-5
clone_size: -
j_call: TRBJ2-3
d_call: -

cdr3_aa: CASSPGAGELFF
cdr3_nt: TGTGCCAGCAGCCCCGGTGCCGGGGAGCTGTTTTTT
v_call: TRBV16
clone_size: -
j_call: TRBJ2-2
d_call: -

cdr3_aa: CASSSASGTRSGSFF
cdr3_nt: TGTGCCAGCAGTTCCGCGTCCGGGACGAGAAGTGGATCTTTCTTT
v_call: TRBV6-5
clone_size: -
j_call: TRBJ1-1
d_call: -

cdr3_aa: CASSLGQLLLGGELFF
cdr3_nt: TGTGCCAGCAGCTTAGGACAGCTACTCTTGGGCGGGGAGCTGTTTTTT
v_call: TRBV7-2
clone_size: -
j_call: TRBJ2-2
d_call: -

cdr3_aa: CASSLRLAEQLTDTQYF
cdr3_nt: TGTGCCAGCAGCTTAAGGTTAGCCGAACAGCTCACAGATACGCAGTATTTT
v_call: TRBV13
clone_size: -
j_call: TRBJ2-3
d_call: -

cdr3_aa: CATSDGPGQGIHEQYF
cdr3_nt: TGTGCCACCAGTGATGGACCGGGACAGGGGATCCACGAGCAGTACTTC
v_call: TRBV24-1
clone_size: -
j_call: TRBJ2-7
d_call: TRBD1

cdr3_aa: CASSSDRAHF
cdr3_nt: TGTGCCAGCAGTTCGGACAGGGCACATTTT
v_call: TRBV28
clone_size: -
j_call: TRBJ1-5
d_call: TRBD1